This T cell receptor beta chain is from a study of blood T cells in healthy people across ages. Study results and caveats: TCR beta diversity per million T cells fell roughly linearly with age. With unsorted PBMCs, a conclusive comparison of naive versus antigen-experienced cells was not possible.

The authors ran a second PCR of roughly 7 to 11 cycles using a sample-barcoded 5' primer and a J-beta primer mix. TCRdb fed the 5' RACE reads into MiXCR, producing one record per CDR3 protein. The sample lists more than 700,000 distinct CDR3 sequences, around 50% occurring once. V was trimmed by 3 bases and J by 0 bases, leaving 6 bases between them. Germline lookup yields CDR1 KGHSH and CDR2 LQKENI. The CDR3 is made up of 13 amino acids. PBMCs were isolated at a quantity of at least 6.5 million per sample. In its sample, this clonotype was seen many times. What it binds is not known. The sample comprised blood. V and J are TRBV18 and TRBJ2-7; D remains ambiguous. The TCR originated in a man older than 75 in good health. Here the CDR3 DNA reads TGTGCCAGCTCACCCCCGAGCTCCTACGAGCAGTACTTC. It codes for CASSPPSSYEQYF.